Given below is one T cell receptor (beta chain) in context. Antigen unknown. The data are from a study of blood T cells in healthy people across ages. Study-wide results and caveats: In long-lived donors, naive CD4+ cell counts and diversity exceeded those of aged donors.

Each donor supplied ten milliliters of peripheral blood. Alongside a J-beta primer mix, a sample-barcoded 5' primer served in a second PCR lasting roughly 7 to 11 cycles. TCRdb used MiXCR to reprocess the 5' RACE reads, holding one entry per CDR3 protein. This table has roughly 1.6 million distinct CDR3 sequences, almost 35% appearing once. The J segment lost 2 bases and the V segment lost 3 bases, leaving 5 bases of the junction unmatched. The germline CDR1 and CDR2 sequences are MGHRA and YSYEKL. This CDR3 region has 16 residues. Sequenced material: blood. The V call is TRBV4-1, the J call TRBJ1-2, with 11 bases aligning to TRBD1. The receptor was derived from a woman aged 25 to 39 in good health. In nucleotides, the CDR3 is TGCGCCAGCAGCCATGGGACAGGGGGACAGAACTATGGCTACACCTTC. It codes for CASSHGTGGQNYGYTF.